This TCR beta chain was identified in a study of monozygotic twins with inflammatory bowel disease. Regarding the study as a whole: Separate T cell subtypes could not be resolved from one another. Researchers report that IBD patients shared fewer clonotypes with others than healthy twins, especially amid disease activity.

A remark on this clonotype: Its antigen is undetermined.

CDR3 size: 17 residues. CDR1 is SGDLS and CDR2 is YYNGEE in the germline V gene. Incorporation of UMIs carrying a 6-nucleotide sample barcode was performed by template switching. After re-calling the 5' RACE reads, TCRdb lists one entry per CDR3 protein, DNA absent. The specimen's table records 300,000 to 450,000 distinct CDR3 sequences. The source of this sequence is a human donor with ulcerative colitis or Crohn's disease, or a healthy co-twin of an affected twin (not recorded which). The specimen was blood. This chain links TRBV9 with TRBJ2-6; TCRdb indicates TRBD1, and absent DNA this call remains unverified. CDR3 residues: CASSGGQVSSGANVLTF.